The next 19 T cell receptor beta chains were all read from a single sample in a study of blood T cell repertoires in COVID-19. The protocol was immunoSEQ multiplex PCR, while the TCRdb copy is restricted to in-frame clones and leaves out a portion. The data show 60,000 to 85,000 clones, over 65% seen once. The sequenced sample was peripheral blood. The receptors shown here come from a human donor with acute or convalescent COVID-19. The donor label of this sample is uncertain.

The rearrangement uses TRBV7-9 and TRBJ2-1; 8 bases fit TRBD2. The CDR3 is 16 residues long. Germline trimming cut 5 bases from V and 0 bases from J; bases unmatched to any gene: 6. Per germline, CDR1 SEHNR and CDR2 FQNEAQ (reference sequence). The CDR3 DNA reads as TGTGCCAGCAGCGGCCGGAGCGGGAGCTCCTACAATGAGCAGTTCTTC. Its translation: CASSGRSGSSYNEQFF.

DNA for the CDR3: TGTGCCGGCCGAAAGGGGGCAGGAGCCTACGAGCAGTACTTC. Protein: CAGRKGAGAYEQYF. The rearrangement links TRBV10-3 to TRBJ2-7; 7 bases are shared with TRBD1. Germline V gene data show CDR1 as ENHRY and CDR2 as SYGVKD. Trimming at V came to 11 bases and at J to 2 bases, leaving 12 bases not matched to a gene. The CDR3 is made up of 14 amino acids.

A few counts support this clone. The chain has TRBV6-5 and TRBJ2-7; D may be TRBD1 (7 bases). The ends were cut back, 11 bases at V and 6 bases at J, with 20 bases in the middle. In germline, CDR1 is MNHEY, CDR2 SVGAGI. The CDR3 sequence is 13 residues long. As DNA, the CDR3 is TGTGCCGGGGGGACAGCCCGGGGGAGCGAGCAGTACTTC. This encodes CAGGTARGSEQYF.

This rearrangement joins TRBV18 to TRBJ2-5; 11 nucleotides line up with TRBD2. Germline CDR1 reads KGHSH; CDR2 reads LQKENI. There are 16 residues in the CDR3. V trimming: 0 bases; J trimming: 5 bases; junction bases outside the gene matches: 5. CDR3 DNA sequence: TGTGCCAGCTCACCACCGAAGCTAGCGGGGGGTGAGACCCAGTACTTC. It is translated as CASSPPKLAGGETQYF.

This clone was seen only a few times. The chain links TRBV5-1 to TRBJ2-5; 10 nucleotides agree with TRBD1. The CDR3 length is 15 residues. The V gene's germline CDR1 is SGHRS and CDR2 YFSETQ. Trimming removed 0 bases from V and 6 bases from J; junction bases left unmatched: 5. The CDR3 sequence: CASSLGGQGWKTQYF. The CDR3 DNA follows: TGCGCCAGCAGCTTGGGGGGACAGGGGTGGAAGACCCAGTACTTC.

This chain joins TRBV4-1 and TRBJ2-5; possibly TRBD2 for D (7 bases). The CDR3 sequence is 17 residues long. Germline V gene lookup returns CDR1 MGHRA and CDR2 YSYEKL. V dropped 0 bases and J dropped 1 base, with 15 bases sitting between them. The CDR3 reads CASSQDQAGGLQETQYF. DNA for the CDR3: TGCGCCAGCAGCCAAGATCAGGCCGGGGGGCTCCAAGAGACCCAGTACTTC.

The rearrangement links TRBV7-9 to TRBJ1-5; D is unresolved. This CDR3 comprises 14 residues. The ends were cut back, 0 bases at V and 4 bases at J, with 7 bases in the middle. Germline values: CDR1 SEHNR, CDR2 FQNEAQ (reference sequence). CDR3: CASSLAAGNQPQHF. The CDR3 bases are TGTGCCAGCAGCTTAGCGGCAGGAAATCAGCCCCAGCATTTT.

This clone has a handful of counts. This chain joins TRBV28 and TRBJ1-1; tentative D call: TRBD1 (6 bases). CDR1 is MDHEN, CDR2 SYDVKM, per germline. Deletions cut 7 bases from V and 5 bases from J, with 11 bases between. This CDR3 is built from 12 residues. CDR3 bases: TGTGCCAGCACTACAGGGAAGACTGAAGCTTTCTTT. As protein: CASTTGKTEAFF.

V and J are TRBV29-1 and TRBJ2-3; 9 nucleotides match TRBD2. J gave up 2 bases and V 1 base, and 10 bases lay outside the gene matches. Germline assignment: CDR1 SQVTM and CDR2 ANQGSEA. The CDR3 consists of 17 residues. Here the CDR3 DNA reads TGCAGCGTTGAAGTAATCGGTGGCGGGGGGGTCACAGATACGCAGTATTTT. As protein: CSVEVIGGGGVTDTQYF.

CDR3 in amino acids: CASSLTSGPPYNEQFF. CDR3 bases: TGTGCCAGCAGCTTAACATCAGGGCCCCCCTACAATGAGCAGTTCTTC. The chain uses TRBV7-3 and TRBJ2-1; D is perhaps TRBD1 (5 bases). The ends were cut back, 0 bases at V and 2 bases at J, with 11 bases in the middle. CDR1 and CDR2 (germline): SGHTA, FQGTGA. CDR3 length equals 16 residues. Variable domain in full (rest from reference TRBV7-3 and TRBJ2-1): GAGVSQTPSNKVTEKGKYVELRCDPISGHTALYWYRQSLGQGPEFLIYFQGTGAADDSGLPNDRFFAVRPEGSVSTLKIQRTERGDSAVYLCASSLTSGPPYNEQFFGPGTRLTVL.

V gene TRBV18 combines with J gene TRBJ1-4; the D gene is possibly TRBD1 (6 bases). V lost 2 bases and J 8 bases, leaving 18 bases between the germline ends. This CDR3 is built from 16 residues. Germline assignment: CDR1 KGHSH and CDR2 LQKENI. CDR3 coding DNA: TGTGCCAGCTCACCAAGTACAGGGCCGAGGGACGAAAAACTGTTTTTT. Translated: CASSPSTGPRDEKLFF.

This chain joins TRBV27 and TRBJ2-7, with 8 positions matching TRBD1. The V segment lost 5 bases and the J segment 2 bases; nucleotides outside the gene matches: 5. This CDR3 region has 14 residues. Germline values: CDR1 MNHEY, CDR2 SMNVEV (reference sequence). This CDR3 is CASSRTGNTYEQYF. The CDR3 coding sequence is TGTGCCAGCAGTCGGACAGGGAACACCTACGAGCAGTACTTC.

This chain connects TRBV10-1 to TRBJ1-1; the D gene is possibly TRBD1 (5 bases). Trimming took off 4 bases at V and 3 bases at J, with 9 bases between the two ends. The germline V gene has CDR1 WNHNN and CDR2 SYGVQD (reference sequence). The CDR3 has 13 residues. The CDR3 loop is CASSVGVDTEAFF. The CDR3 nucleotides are TGCGCCAGCAGTGTAGGGGTTGACACTGAAGCTTTCTTT.

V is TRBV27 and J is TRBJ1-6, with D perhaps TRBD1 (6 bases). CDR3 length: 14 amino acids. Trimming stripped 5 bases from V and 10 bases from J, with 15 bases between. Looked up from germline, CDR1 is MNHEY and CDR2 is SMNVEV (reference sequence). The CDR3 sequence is CASSTQGLGSPLHF. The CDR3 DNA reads TGTGCCAGCAGTACACAGGGTTTAGGCTCACCCCTCCACTTT.

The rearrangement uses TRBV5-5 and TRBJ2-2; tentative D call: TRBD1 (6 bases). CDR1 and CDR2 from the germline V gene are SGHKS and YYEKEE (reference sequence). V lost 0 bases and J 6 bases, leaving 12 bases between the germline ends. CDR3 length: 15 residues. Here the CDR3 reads CASSLVGAHAGELFF. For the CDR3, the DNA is TGTGCCAGCAGCTTGGTGGGGGCGCATGCCGGGGAGCTGTTTTTT.

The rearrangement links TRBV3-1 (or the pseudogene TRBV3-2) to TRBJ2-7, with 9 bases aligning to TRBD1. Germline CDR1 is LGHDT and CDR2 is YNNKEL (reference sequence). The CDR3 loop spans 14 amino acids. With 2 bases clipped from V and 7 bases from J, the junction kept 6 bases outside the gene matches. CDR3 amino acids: CASSQRDRAFEQYF. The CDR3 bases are TGTGCCAGCAGCCAAAGGGACAGGGCTTTTGAGCAGTACTTC.

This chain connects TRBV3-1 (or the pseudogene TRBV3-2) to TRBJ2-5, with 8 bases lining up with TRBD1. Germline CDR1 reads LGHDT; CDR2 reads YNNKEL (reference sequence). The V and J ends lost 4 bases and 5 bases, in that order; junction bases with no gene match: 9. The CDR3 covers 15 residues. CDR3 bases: TGTGCCAGCAGCCCGTGGACAGGGTATTCGGAGACCCAGTACTTC. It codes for CASSPWTGYSETQYF.

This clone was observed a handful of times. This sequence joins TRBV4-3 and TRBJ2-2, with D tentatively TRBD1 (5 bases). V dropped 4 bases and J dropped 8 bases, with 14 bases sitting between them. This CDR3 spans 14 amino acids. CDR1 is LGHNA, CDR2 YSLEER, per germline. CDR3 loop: CASSPTQGQGELFF. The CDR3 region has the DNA TGCGCCAGCAGCCCGACGCAGGGCCAGGGGGAGCTGTTTTTT.

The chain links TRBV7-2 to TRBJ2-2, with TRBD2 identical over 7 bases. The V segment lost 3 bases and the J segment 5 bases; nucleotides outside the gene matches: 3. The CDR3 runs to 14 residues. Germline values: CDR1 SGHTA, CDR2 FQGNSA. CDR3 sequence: CASSLGLPTGELFF. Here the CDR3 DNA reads TGTGCCAGCAGCTTGGGACTACCTACCGGGGAGCTGTTTTTT.